The 22 T cell receptor beta chains given below trace back to one sample, sequenced in a study of tumor and adjacent non-tumor tissue in lung cancer. A modified ARM-PCR protocol with three rounds of nested PCR amplified TCRbeta. MiXCR, applied by TCRdb to the multiplex PCR reads, yields one record per CDR3 protein. The data contain 60,000 to 85,000 distinct CDR3 sequences, 80% to 85% of them seen just once; the ten biggest clones take up less than 15%. This sample's RNA came from whole unsorted tissue. The sequenced sample was lung tumor tissue. These receptors all stem from a woman aged 45-59 years with non-small cell lung cancer.

This chain connects TRBV20-1 to TRBJ2-7; the D call may be TRBD1 or TRBD2 (6 bases each). V was cut by 8 bases and J by 2 bases, with 19 bases left in between. The CDR3 is 14 amino acids. From germline, CDR1 is DFQATT and CDR2 SNEGSKA (reference sequence). The CDR3 sequence is CSTELGGGTYEQYF. The DNA of the CDR3 is TGCAGTACGGAACTAGGGGGAGGAACCTACGAGCAGTACTTC.

The chain couples TRBV29-1 to TRBJ2-7, with D tentatively TRBD2 (6 bases). The germline gives CDR1 SQVTM, CDR2 ANQGSEA. CDR3 length: 14 residues. V gave up 3 bases and J gave up 3 bases, with 15 bases separating them. CDR3 bases: TGCAGCGTTGACGGGGCTAGCGTGAGCTACGAGCAGTACTTC. It codes for CSVDGASVSYEQYF.

To note about this clonotype: At one boundary the junction diverges from the germline segment, which might be a read error. This sequence joins TRBV20-1 and TRBJ2-1; 10 nucleotides align to TRBD2. This CDR3 is 17 amino acids long. Looked up from germline, CDR1 is DFQATT and CDR2 is SNEGSKA (reference sequence). CDR3 bases: TGCAGTGCTCGCTTTCGAACTAGCGGGGTTCACCACAACGAGCAGTTCTTC. The encoded protein is CSARFRTSGVHHNEQFF.

This clonotype was observed a handful of times. This rearrangement joins TRBV19 to TRBJ2-1, with 7 nucleotides matching TRBD2. This CDR3 contains 12 residues. V shed 3 bases, J shed 10 bases, and the junction held 3 bases outside the gene matches. CDR1 is LNHDA and CDR2 is SQIVND in the germline V gene (reference sequence). The CDR3 DNA reads TGTGCCAGTAGTATTTGGGGAGGGGAGCAGTTCTTC. This sequence encodes CASSIWGGEQFF.

This clonotype was detected once. CDR3 region: CSAAPGSGSLYKQYF. DNA for the CDR3: TGCAGTGCTGCCCCGGGGAGCGGGAGTCTGTACAAGCAGTACTTC. The chain uses TRBV20-1 and TRBJ2-7, with 8 nucleotides matching TRBD2. Trimming removed 5 bases from V and 8 bases from J; junction bases left unmatched: 17. Per germline, CDR1 DFQATT and CDR2 SNEGSKA (reference sequence). There are 15 residues in the CDR3.

Note on this clonotype: At one end, the junction sequence differs from germline, possibly due to a read error. The chain recombines TRBV4-3 with TRBJ1-5; D uncertain. Germline CDR1 and CDR2: LGHNA and YSLEER. The CDR3 is 13 amino acids. DNA for the CDR3: TGCGCCAGGAGCCAAATCCTCAATCAGCCTCAGCATTTT. Its translation: CARSQILNQPQHF.

This clonotype was observed once. One junction end does not reproduce the germline sequence, and a read error may be involved. The chain uses TRBV28 and TRBJ2-7; D is uncertain. In germline, CDR1 is MDHEN, CDR2 SYDVKM. The CDR3 length is 13 residues. The CDR3 DNA reads TGTGCCGGCAGTTTCGCAGAGCGCTACGAGCAGTACTTC. The encoded protein is CAGSFAERYEQYF. Based on the CDR3 plus reference TRBV28 and TRBJ2-7, the full variable domain is DVKVTQSSRYLVKRTGEKVFLECVQDMDHENMFWYRQDPGLGLRLIYFSYDVKMKEKGDIPEGYSVSREKKERFSLILESASTNQTSMYLCAGSFAERYEQYFGPGTRLTVT.

This clonotype was picked up a small number of times. A read error may produce the germline difference seen at one junction end. The genes are TRBV11-1 and TRBJ2-7; D might be TRBD1 (6 bases). CDR3 length equals 16 residues. The germline V gene has CDR1 SGHAT and CDR2 FQDESV (reference sequence). CDR3 loop: CASSLGQDSSFHEQYF. The CDR3 DNA reads TGTGCCAGTAGCTTAGGTCAGGACAGCTCCTTCCATGAGCAGTACTTC.

Details on this clonotype: A junction end diverges from the germline sequence, so it may reflect a read error. This sequence joins TRBV20-1 and TRBJ2-3; 8 bases match TRBD1. This CDR3 contains 17 residues. CDR1 and CDR2 (germline): DFQATT, SNEGSKA (reference sequence). The CDR3 bases are TGCAATGCTAGAGATAGGACAGGGATTGATGATACAGATACGCAGTATTTT. Protein: CNARDRTGIDDTDTQYF.

Remarks on this clonotype: The CDR3 does not end in the conserved phenylalanine or tryptophan, so this is likely a read error. V is TRBV11-2 and J is TRBJ1-1; D not certain. This CDR3 comprises 16 residues. Germline CDR1 SGHAT, CDR2 FQNNGV. CDR3 sequence: CARSLRTRQSDTEAFS. DNA of the CDR3: TGTGCCAGAAGCCTACGTACTCGGCAGAGCGACACAGAAGCTTTCTCT.

The chain employs TRBV6-5 and TRBJ2-6, with TRBD1 matching over 7 bases. The V and J ends lost 9 bases and 1 base, in that order; junction bases with no gene match: 18. This CDR3 contains 19 residues. Germline CDR1 and CDR2: MNHEY and SVGAGI. The CDR3 here is CARNPRPGTVGSGANVLTF. In DNA, the CDR3 is TGTGCCAGAAATCCACGACCCGGGACAGTAGGTTCTGGGGCCAACGTCCTGACTTTC.

A remark on this clonotype: This may come from a read error, since a much larger clone is one base off. This chain joins TRBV30 and TRBJ2-7, with 9 bases fitting TRBD1. Losses at the gene ends were 2 bases for V and 6 bases for J; bases not matched to a gene: 11. Germline CDR1 reads GTSNPN; CDR2 reads SVGIG (reference sequence). The CDR3 has 15 amino acids. CDR3 loop: CAWSPLGQGFGEQYF. The CDR3 nucleotides are TGTGCCTGGAGTCCTTTGGGACAGGGTTTTGGCGAGCAGTACTTC. The complete variable domain, with remaining parts taken from reference TRBV30 and TRBJ2-7, reads SQTIHQWPATLVQPVGSPLSLECTVEGTSNPNLYWYRQAAGRGLQLLFYSVGIGQISSEVPQNLSASRPQDRQFILSSKKLLLSDSGFYLCAWSPLGQGFGEQYFGPGTRLTVT.

The chain carries TRBV4-2 and TRBJ2-7, with D possibly TRBD1 on 6 matching bases. The CDR3 is 15 residues long. In germline, CDR1 is LGHNA, CDR2 YNFKEQ. The V gene lost 4 bases and the J gene lost 3 bases, with 16 bases spanning the gap. The chain's CDR3 is CASSPTWTDDYEQYF. CDR3 nucleotides: TGTGCCAGCAGCCCCACCTGGACAGATGACTACGAGCAGTACTTC.

This clonotype was seen once. The chain has TRBV29-1 and TRBJ1-2, with no clear D. Germline V CDR1 and CDR2: SQVTM, ANQGSEA. V was trimmed by 5 bases and J by 9 bases, leaving 13 bases between them. CDR3 size: 11 residues. The CDR3 DNA reads TGCAGCGTTATTCTGGGCCATAGCTACACCTTC. It codes for CSVILGHSYTF.

The chain recombines TRBV20-1 with TRBJ1-2; the match to TRBD1 covers 8 bases. After removal of 7 bases from V and 6 bases from J, the junction contained 10 bases not matched to a gene. Per the germline V gene, CDR1 is DFQATT and CDR2 is SNEGSKA (reference sequence). The CDR3 spans 13 residues. The CDR3, as DNA: TGCAGTGATAAGAGACAGGGGACGGATGGCTACACCTTC. It is translated as CSDKRQGTDGYTF.

Comment on this clonotype: The CDR3 end shows no conserved phenylalanine or tryptophan, and so a read error is likely. This chain links TRBV5-6 with TRBJ2-2; D assignment may be TRBD1 or TRBD2 (5 bases each). From germline, CDR1 is SGHDT and CDR2 YYEEEE. The CDR3 extends over 14 amino acids. The CDR3 DNA follows: TGTGCCAGCAGTTTGGGACGTAACACCGGGAAGCTGTTTTTA. Protein product: CASSLGRNTGKLFL.

With regard to this clonotype: The conserved final phenylalanine or tryptophan is absent from the CDR3, which likely points to a read error. V and J are TRBV10-3 and TRBJ2-1, with 10 bases identical to TRBD2. Per the germline V gene, CDR1 is ENHRY and CDR2 is SYGVKD. With V trimmed by 2 bases and J by 0 bases, 7 bases remained unmatched. The CDR3 is 18 residues long. CDR3 in DNA: TGTGCCATCAGTGAGAGGCTAGCGGGAGTAACCTCCTACAATGAGCAGTTCTTA. It codes for CAISERLAGVTSYNEQFL.

Concerning this clonotype: As the CDR3 is not closed by the conserved phenylalanine or tryptophan, this likely results from a read error. The chain recombines TRBV20-1 with TRBJ2-1; no clear D. Trimming took off 5 bases at V and 0 bases at J, with 17 bases between the two ends. Germline loops: CDR1 DFQATT, CDR2 SNEGSKA (reference sequence). The CDR3 consists of 16 residues. CDR3 nucleotides: TGCAGTGCTCCCAGTGGGCGGTCGAACTCCTACAATGAGCAGTTCATC. Translating gives CSAPSGRSNSYNEQFI.

This chain joins TRBV20-1 and TRBJ2-1; D is perhaps TRBD1 (5 bases). The CDR3 runs to 14 residues. Germline V gives CDR1 DFQATT, CDR2 SNEGSKA (reference sequence). V shed 2 bases and J shed 1 base, with 9 bases lying between them. In DNA, the CDR3 is TGCAGTGCTAGAACTTCAGGGTCCTACAATGAGCAGTTCTTC. It is translated as CSARTSGSYNEQFF.

The CDR3 DNA follows: TGTGACTGCAGCTCTTTGGCGGCCGGGAGGGACTACAATGAGCAGTTCTTC. This sequence encodes CDCSSLAAGRDYNEQFF. This rearrangement joins TRBV5-6 to TRBJ2-1; 8 bases are a match to TRBD2. From germline, CDR1 is SGHDT and CDR2 YYEEEE. The CDR3 has 17 amino acids.

Points on this clonotype: No conserved phenylalanine or tryptophan ends this CDR3, so it is likely a read error. This rearrangement joins TRBV4-1 to TRBJ1-1; D is uncertain. The CDR3 is made up of 16 amino acids. Germline values: CDR1 MGHRA, CDR2 YSYEKL. Trimming shortened V by 0 bases and J by 1 base, and 12 bases separated the two germline ends. The CDR3 spells CASSQDRYRSNTEAFI. DNA of the CDR3: TGCGCCAGCAGCCAAGATAGATACAGATCGAACACTGAAGCTTTCATT.

In its sample, this clonotype was seen once. A read error may produce the germline difference seen at one junction end. This chain links TRBV7-9 with TRBJ2-1; no reliable D call. The CDR3 extends over 13 amino acids. Germline V gene sequence: CDR1 SEHNR, CDR2 FQNEAQ (reference sequence). The CDR3 DNA reads TGTGCCAGCATCTTAGCATCCTACAATAAGCAGTTCTTC. The encoded protein is CASILASYNKQFF. The entire variable domain, with the rest obtained from reference TRBV7-9 and TRBJ2-1, is as follows: DTGVSQNPRHKITKRGQNVTFRCDPISEHNRLYWYRQTLGQGPEFLTYFQNEAQLEKSRLLSDRFSAERPKGSFSTLEIQRTEQGDSAMYLCASILASYNKQFFGPGTRLTVL.